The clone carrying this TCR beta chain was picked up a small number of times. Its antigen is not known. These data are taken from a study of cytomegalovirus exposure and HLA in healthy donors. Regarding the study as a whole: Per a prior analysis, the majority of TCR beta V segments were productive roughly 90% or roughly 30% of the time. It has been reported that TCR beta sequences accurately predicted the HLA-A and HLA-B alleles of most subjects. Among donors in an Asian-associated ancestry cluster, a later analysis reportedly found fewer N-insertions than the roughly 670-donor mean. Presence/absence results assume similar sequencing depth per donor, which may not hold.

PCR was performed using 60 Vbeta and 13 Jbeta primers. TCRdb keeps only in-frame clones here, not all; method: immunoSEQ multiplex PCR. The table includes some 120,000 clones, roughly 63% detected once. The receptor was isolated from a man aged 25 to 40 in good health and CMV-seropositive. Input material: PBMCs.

The CDR3 DNA reads TGCAGCGTTGGCCGCGTACTAACGAACACTGAAGCTTTCTTT. Translation gives CSVGRVLTNTEAFF. The chain uses TRBV29-1 and TRBJ1-1, with D hard to call. V lost 4 bases and J lost 1, with 13 bases in between. The germline V gene has CDR1 SQVTM and CDR2 ANQGSEA. The CDR3 has 14 amino acids.